This T cell receptor beta chain comes out of a study of blood T cell repertoires in COVID-19. On the study more broadly: Spain, Italy and the United States supplied samples that represented acute and convalescent COVID-19. T cells, B-cell-depleted T cells, or PBMCs provided the cDNA or gDNA that served as material.

CDR3 length equals 16 residues. The V gene's germline CDR1 is SGDLS and CDR2 YYNGEE. Measured with immunoSEQ multiplex PCR; TCRdb has only the in-frame clones, and not every one. The table has about 300,000 clones, roughly 90% seen once; the top ten hold around 6%. Concerning this clone: Compared with germline, one end of the junction differs, possibly owing to a read error.

The chain links TRBV9 to TRBJ2-7; 10 bases line up with TRBD2. The sequence derives from a man aged 18 to 35 who had recovered from COVID-19. The sequenced material came from peripheral blood. CDR3 DNA sequence: TGTGCCAACAGCGTCACCCAAGCGGGAGGGCCCTACGAGCAGTACTTC. Amino acids: CANSVTQAGGPYEQYF.